This T cell receptor beta chain was sequenced in a study of patients and donors after allogeneic stem cell transplantation. MiXCR was run by TCRdb on the RT-PCR reads, yielding one entry per CDR3 protein. This table has 70,000 or so distinct CDR3 sequences, about 25% appearing once. The CDR3 contains 11 residues. Germline CDR1 is SNHLY and CDR2 is FYNNEI. V gave up 0 bases and J gave up 13 bases, with 9 bases separating them. The TCR was taken from a human donor who was either an allogeneic HSCT recipient or a stem cell or donor lymphocyte infusion donor (not recorded which). It is not recorded whose cells these are; they may come from a transplant donor. The chain uses TRBV2 and TRBJ1-1, with no clear D. Sequencing used blood, either unsorted or a sorted T cell fraction (not recorded which). The CDR3 protein is CASSEALPVFF. In nucleotides, the CDR3 is TGTGCCAGCAGTGAAGCGCTTCCGGTTTTCTTT.